This TCR beta chain was retrieved from a study of T cells in localized non-small cell lung cancer. Study-level results: Heterogeneity stays possible, as sequencing covered only one tumor region. Tumor trailed uninvolved adjacent lung in T cell clonality, which peaked there. A median of approximately 50 clones ranked among the top 100 in tumor appeared in adjacent lung.

Trimming stripped 4 bases from V and 0 bases from J, with 13 bases between. CDR3 length: 15 residues. CDR1 LGHNA and CDR2 YNFKEQ come from the germline V gene. Comments on this clone: Its specificity is not known.

Sequencing used immunoSEQ multiplex PCR; TCRdb keeps in-frame clones, though not all of them. The sample contains 23,000 or so clones, roughly 90% of which appear only once. The sequence was obtained from a man between 40 and 75 years old with stage III squamous cell lung carcinoma. Sequencing used peripheral blood, obtained before any cancer treatment. J is TRBJ2-7 and V is TRBV4-2, with D possibly being TRBD1 or TRBD2 (5 bases each). The CDR3 sequence: CASSPRGDSSYEQYF. The CDR3 coding sequence is TGTGCCAGCAGCCCCCGAGGGGATTCCTCCTACGAGCAGTACTTC.